The following is a T cell receptor beta chain sequence with its context. Antigen: not known. The data stem from a study of cytomegalovirus exposure and HLA in healthy donors. Study conclusions and caveats: Trimming of TCR beta V- and J-genes showed a link, identified in a later analysis, to a missense DCLRE1C variant. Highly shared sequence variants in one cluster were likely a sequencing artifact.

The CDR3 runs to 15 residues. With 7 bases clipped from V and 6 bases from J, the junction kept 9 bases outside the gene matches. Germline CDR1 reads MNHEY; CDR2 reads SMNVEV (reference sequence). 13 Jbeta primers and 60 Vbeta primers were used for the PCR. Authors' analysis steps: An analysis performed later counted roughly 80 million unique TCR beta chains (approximately 10 million of them shared). Libraries were prepared by immunoSEQ multiplex PCR; TCRdb keeps only in-frame clonotypes and omits some of them. The DNA was the basis for D and trimming; V, J and clone size are from that table. The data contain fewer than 120,000 clones, around four fifths of them seen just once; the ten biggest clones take up 6.2%.

The specimen sequenced was PBMCs. J is TRBJ1-4 and V is TRBV27, with 9 bases that match TRBD1. The source of this sequence is a man aged 30 to 39 in good health and CMV-seropositive. CDR3 sequence reads: CASTTSGQGHEKLFF. In nucleotides, the CDR3 is TGTGCCAGCACCACCTCGGGACAGGGCCATGAAAAACTGTTTTTT.